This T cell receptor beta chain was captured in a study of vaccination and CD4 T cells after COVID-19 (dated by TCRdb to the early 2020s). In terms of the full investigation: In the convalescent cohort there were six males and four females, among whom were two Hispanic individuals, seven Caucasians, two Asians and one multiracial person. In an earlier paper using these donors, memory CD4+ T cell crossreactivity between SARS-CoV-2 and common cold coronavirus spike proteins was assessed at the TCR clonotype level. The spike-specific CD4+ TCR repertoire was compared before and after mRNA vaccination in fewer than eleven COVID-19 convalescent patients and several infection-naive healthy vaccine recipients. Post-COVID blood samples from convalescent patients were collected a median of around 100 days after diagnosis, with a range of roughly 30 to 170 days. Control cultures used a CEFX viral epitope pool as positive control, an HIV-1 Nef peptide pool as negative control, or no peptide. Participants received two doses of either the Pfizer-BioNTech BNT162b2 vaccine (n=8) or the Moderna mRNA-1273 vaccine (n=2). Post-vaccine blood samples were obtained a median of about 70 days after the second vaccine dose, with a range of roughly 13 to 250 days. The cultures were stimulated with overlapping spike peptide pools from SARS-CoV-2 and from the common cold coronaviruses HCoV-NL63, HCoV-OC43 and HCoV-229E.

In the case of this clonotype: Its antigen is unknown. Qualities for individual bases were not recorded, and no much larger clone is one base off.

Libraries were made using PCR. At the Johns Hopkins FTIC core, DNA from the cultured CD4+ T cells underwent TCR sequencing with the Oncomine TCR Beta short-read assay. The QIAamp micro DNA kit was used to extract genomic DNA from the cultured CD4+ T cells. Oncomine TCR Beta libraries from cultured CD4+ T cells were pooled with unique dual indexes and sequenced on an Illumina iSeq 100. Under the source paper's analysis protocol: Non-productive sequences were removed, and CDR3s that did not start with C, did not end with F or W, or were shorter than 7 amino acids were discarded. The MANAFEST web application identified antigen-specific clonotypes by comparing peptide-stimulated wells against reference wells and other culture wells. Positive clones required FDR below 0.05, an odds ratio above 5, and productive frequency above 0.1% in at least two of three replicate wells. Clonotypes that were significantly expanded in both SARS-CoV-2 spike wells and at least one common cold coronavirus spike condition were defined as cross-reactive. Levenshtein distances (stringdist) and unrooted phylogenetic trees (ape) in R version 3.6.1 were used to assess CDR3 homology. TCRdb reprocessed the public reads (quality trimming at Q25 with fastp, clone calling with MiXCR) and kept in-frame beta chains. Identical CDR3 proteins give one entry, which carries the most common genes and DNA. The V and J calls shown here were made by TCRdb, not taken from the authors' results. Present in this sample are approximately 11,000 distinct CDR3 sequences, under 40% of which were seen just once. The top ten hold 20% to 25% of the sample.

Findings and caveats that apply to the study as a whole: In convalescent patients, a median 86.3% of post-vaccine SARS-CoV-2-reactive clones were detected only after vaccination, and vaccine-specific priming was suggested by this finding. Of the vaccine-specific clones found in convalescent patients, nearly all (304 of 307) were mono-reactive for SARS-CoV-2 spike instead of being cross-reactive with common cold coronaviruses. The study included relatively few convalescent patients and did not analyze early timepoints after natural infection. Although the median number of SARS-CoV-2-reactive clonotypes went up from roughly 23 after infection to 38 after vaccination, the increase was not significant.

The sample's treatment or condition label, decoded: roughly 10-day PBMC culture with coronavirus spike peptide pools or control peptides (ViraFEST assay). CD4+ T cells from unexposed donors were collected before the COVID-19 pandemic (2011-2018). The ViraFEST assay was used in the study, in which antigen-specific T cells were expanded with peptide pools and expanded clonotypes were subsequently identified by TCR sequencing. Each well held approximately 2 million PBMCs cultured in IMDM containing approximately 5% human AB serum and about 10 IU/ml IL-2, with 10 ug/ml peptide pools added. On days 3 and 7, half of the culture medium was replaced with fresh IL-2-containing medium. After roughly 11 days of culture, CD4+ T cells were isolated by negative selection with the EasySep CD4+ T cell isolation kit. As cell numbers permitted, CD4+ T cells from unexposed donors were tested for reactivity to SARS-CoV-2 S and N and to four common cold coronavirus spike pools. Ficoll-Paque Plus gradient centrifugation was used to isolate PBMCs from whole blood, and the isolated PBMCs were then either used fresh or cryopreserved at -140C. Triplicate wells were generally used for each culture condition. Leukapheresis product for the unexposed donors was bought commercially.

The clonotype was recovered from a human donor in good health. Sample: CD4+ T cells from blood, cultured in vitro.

Here the CDR3 is given as CASSEGDPGDEQFF. The DNA sequence follows: TGTGCCAGCAGTGAGGGAGACCCCGGGGATGAGCAGTTCTTC. Recombination connected TRBV6-4 to TRBJ2-1, with TRBD2 perhaps the D gene, on 5 matching bases. V sheds 3 bases and J sheds 8 bases, leaving 14 bases between their ends. There are 14 amino acids in the CDR3, from cysteine to phenylalanine inclusive. Just CDR3 DNA is preserved here, 42 bases in frame from base 1. According to the germline V gene, CDR1 reads MRHNA and CDR2 reads SNTAGT.